The clone carrying this T cell receptor beta chain was found many times. The antigen remains undetermined. Diagnostic decisions used clinical symptoms, serum thyroxine and TRAb, thyroid ultrasound and orbital computed tomography. From 10 ml of fresh peripheral blood, PBMCs were isolated. This specimen comes from a study of T cells in Graves' hyperthyroidism and ophthalmopathy. Researchers amplified the TCR beta CDR3 regions from RNA transcripts. HTBI primers were employed in a first-round RT-PCR of the TCR CDR3. MiXCR was run by TCRdb on the multiplex PCR reads, yielding one entry per CDR3 protein. The sample holds 600,000 or so distinct CDR3 sequences, 14% seen once. Findings and limits, study-wide: Most clonotypes expanded in thyroid above 0.001 were likewise present in blood.

V shed 3 bases and J 3 bases; nucleotides not matched to a gene: 5. Germline CDR1 and CDR2: GTSNPN and SVGIG (reference sequence). The CDR3 extends over 14 amino acids. The TCR was taken from a young woman with Graves' ophthalmopathy. The genes are TRBV30 and TRBJ2-7, with TRBD2 matching over 10 bases. Material for sequencing was blood. Here the CDR3 reads CAWRTSGADYEQYF. Here the CDR3 DNA reads TGTGCCTGGAGAACTAGCGGGGCTGACTACGAGCAGTACTTC.